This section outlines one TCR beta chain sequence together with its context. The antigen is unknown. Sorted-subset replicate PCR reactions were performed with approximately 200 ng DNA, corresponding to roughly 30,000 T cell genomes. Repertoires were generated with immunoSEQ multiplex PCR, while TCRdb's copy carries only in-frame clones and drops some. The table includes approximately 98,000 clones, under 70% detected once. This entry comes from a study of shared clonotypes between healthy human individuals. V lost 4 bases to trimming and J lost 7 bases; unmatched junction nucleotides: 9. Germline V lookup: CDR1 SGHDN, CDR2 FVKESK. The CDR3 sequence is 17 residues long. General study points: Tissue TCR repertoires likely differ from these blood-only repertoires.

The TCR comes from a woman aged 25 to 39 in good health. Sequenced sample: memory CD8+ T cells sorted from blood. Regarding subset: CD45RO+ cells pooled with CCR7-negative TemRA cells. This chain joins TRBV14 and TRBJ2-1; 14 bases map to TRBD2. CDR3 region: CASSPGVGLAGVNEQFF. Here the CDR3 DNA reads TGTGCCAGCAGCCCGGGTGTGGGACTAGCGGGAGTGAATGAGCAGTTCTTC.